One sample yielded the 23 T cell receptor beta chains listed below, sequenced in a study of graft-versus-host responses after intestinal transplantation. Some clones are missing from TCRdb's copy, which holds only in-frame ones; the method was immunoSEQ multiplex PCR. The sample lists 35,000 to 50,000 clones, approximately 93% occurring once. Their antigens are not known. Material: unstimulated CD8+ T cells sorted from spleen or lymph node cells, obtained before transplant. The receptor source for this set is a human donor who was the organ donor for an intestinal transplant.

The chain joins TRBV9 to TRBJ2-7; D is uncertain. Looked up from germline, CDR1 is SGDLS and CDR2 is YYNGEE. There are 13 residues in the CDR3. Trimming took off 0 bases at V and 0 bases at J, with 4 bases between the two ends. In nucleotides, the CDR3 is TGTGCCAGCAGCGTAGGGGGCTCCTACGAGCAGTACTTC. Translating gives CASSVGGSYEQYF.

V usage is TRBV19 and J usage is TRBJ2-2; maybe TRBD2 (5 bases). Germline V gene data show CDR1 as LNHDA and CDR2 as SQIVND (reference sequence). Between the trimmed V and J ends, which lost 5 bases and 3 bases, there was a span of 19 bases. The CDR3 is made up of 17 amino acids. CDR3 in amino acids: CASSFPPAEPYTGELFF. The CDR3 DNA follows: TGTGCCAGTAGTTTCCCGCCAGCGGAGCCCTACACCGGGGAGCTGTTTTTT.

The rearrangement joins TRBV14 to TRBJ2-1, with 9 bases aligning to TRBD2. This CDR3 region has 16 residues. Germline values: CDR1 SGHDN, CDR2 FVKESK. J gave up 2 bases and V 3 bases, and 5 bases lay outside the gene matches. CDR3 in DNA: TGTGCCAGCAGCCACCATAGCGGGAGTCCCTACAATGAGCAGTTCTTC. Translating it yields CASSHHSGSPYNEQFF. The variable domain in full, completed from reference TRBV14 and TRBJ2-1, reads EAGVTQFPSHSVIEKGQTVTLRCDPISGHDNLYWYRRVMGKEIKFLLHFVKESKQDESGMPNNRFLAERTGGTYSTLKVQPAELEDSGVYFCASSHHSGSPYNEQFFGPGTRLTVL.

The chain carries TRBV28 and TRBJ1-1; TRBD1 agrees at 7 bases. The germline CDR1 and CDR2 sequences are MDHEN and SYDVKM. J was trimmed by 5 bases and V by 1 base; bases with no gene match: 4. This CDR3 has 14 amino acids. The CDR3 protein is CASSLLQGGTEAFF. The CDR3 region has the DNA TGTGCCAGCAGTTTATTGCAGGGGGGGACTGAAGCTTTCTTT.

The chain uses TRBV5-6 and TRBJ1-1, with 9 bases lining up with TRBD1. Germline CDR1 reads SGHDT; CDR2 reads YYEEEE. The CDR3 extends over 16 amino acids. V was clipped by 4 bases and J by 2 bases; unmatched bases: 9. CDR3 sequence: CASSPGQGRANTEAFF. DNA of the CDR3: TGTGCCAGCAGCCCGGGACAGGGTAGGGCTAACACTGAAGCTTTCTTT.

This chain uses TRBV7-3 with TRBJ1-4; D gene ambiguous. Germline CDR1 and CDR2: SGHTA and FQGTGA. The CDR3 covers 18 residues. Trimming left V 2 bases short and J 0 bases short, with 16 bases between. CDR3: CASSLGVVRPATNEKLFF. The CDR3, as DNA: TGTGCCAGCAGCTTAGGCGTGGTCAGGCCGGCAACTAATGAAAAACTGTTTTTT.

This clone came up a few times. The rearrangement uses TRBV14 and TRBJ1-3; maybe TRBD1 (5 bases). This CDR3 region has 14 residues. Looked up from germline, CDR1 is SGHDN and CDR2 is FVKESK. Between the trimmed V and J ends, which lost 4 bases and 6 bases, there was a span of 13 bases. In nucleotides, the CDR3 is TGTGCCAGCAGCCGAAGCAGGGCGGTAAACACCATATATTTT. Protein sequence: CASSRSRAVNTIYF.

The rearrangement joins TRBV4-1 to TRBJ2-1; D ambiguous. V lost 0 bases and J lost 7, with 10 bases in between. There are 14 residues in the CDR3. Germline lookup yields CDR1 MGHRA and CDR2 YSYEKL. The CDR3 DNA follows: TGCGCCAGCAGCCAAGACCACTCAGCGAATGAGCAGTTCTTC. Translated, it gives CASSQDHSANEQFF.

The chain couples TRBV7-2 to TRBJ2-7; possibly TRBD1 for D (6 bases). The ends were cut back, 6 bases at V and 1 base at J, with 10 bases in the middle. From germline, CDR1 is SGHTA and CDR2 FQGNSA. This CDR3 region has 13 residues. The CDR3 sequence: CASSFGQSYEQYF. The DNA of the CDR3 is TGTGCCAGCAGTTTCGGACAGTCCTACGAGCAGTACTTC.

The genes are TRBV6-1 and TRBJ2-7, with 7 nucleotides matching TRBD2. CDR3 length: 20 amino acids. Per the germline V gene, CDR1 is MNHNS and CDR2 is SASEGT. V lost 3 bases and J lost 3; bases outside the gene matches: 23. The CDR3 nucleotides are TGTGCCAGCAGTGACTTGGCCCCCTGGATCGGGACTATAATTAACTACGAGCAGTACTTC. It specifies CASSDLAPWIGTIINYEQYF.

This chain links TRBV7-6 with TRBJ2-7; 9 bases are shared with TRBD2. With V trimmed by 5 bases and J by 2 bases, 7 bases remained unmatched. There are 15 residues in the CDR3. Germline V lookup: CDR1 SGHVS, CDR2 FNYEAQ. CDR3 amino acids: CASSPLLAGPYEQYF. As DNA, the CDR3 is TGTGCCAGCAGCCCCTTACTAGCGGGCCCCTACGAGCAGTACTTC.

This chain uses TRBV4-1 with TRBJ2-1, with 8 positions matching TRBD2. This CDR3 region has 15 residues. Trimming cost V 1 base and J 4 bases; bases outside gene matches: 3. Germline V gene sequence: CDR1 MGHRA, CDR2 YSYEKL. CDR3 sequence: CASSQVSGGYNEQFF. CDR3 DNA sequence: TGCGCCAGCAGCCAAGTAAGCGGGGGTTACAATGAGCAGTTCTTC.

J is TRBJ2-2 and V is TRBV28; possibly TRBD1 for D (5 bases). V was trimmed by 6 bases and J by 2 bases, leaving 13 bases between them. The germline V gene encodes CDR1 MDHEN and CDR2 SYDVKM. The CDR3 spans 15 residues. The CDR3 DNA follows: TGTGCCAGCAGCCTCGACAGATTAAACACCGGGGAGCTGTTTTTT. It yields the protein CASSLDRLNTGELFF.

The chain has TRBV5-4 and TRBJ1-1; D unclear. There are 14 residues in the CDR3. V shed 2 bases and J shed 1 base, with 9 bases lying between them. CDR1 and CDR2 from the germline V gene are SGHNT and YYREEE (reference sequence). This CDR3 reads CASSFPGRNTEAFF. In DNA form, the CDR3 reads TGTGCCAGCAGCTTCCCAGGAAGGAACACTGAAGCTTTCTTT. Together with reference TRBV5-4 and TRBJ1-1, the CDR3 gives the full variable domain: ETGVTQSPTHLIKTRGQQVTLRCSSQSGHNTVSWYQQALGQGPQFIFQYYREEENGRGNFPPRFSGLQFPNYSSELNVNALELDDSALYLCASSFPGRNTEAFFGQGTRLTVV.

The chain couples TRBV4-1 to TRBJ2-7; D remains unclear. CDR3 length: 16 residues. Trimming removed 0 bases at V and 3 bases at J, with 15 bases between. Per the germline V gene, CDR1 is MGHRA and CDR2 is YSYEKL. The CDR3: CASSQEGKGPGYEQYF. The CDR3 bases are TGCGCCAGCAGCCAAGAGGGGAAGGGTCCCGGCTACGAGCAGTACTTC.

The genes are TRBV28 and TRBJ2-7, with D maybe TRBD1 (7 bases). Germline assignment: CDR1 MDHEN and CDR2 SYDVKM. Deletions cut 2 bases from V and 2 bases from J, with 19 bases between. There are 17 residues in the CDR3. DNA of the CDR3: TGTGCCAGCAGTTTAAGGGAGGTGTGGGACAGTACCTACGAGCAGTACTTC. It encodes CASSLREVWDSTYEQYF.

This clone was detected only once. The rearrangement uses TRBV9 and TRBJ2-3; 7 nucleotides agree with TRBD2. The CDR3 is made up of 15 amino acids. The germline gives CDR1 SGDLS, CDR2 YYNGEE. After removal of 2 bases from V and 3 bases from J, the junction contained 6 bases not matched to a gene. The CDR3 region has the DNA TGTGCCAGCAGCGTGGGCGGGAGCGGGACAGATACGCAGTATTTT. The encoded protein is CASSVGGSGTDTQYF.

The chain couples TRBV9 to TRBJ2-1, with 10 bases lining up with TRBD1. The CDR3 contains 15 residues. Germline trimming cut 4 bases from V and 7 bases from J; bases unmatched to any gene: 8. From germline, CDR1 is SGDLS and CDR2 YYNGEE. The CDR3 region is CASSTSGTGDNEQFF. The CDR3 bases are TGTGCCAGCAGCACTTCCGGGACAGGGGATAATGAGCAGTTCTTC. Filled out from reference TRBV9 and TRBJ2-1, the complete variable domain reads DSGVTQTPKHLITATGQRVTLRCSPRSGDLSVYWYQQSLDQGLQFLIQYYNGEERAKGNILERFSAQQFPDLHSELNLSSLELGDSALYFCASSTSGTGDNEQFFGPGTRLTVL.

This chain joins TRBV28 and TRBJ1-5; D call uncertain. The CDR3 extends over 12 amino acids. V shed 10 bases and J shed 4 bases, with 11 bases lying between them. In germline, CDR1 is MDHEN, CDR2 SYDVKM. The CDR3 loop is CATRWGNQPQHF. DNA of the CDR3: TGTGCCACCCGGTGGGGAAATCAGCCCCAGCATTTT.

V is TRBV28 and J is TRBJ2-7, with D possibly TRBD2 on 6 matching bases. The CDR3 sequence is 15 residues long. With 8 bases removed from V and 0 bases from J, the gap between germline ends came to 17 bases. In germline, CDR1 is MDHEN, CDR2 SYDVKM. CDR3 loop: CASFTSNPSSYEQYF. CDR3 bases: TGTGCCAGCTTCACTAGCAACCCTAGCTCCTACGAGCAGTACTTC.

The CDR3, as DNA: TGTGCCACCAGCACACGGGACGGAAGAACCGGGGAGCTGTTTTTT. Translation gives CATSTRDGRTGELFF. The chain carries TRBV15 and TRBJ2-2; D may correspond to TRBD1 or TRBD2 (5 bases each). Germline V gene lookup returns CDR1 LNHNV and CDR2 YYDKDF (reference sequence). This CDR3 spans 15 amino acids. Trimming cost V 4 bases and J 5 bases, with 14 bases left between them.

In DNA, the CDR3 is TGCGCCAGCAGCTTTGAGGATGAGCAGTTCTTC. Translated, it gives CASSFEDEQFF. This chain links TRBV5-1 with TRBJ2-1; D not resolved. The CDR3 extends over 11 amino acids. The V end lost 2 bases, the J end lost 8 bases, and 5 bases lay between the germline ends. Germline V lookup: CDR1 SGHRS, CDR2 YFSETQ.

The CDR3 is CASSSRQGSNYGYTF. CDR3 coding DNA: TGTGCCAGCAGCTCCCGACAGGGGTCAAACTATGGCTACACCTTC. This chain links TRBV11-2 with TRBJ1-2, with 8 bases aligning to TRBD1. This CDR3 has 15 amino acids. The germline V gene has CDR1 SGHAT and CDR2 FQNNGV. V lost 4 bases to trimming and J lost 2 bases; unmatched junction nucleotides: 6.